This T cell receptor (beta chain) emerged from a study of T cell responses to AZD1222 COVID-19 vaccine. Study observations and caveats: The study found vaccine-associated CD4 TCRs spanning spike, dominant at 160-218 and 743-854. Nearly half of unique spike-specific TCRs reportedly avoided B.1.351 and B.1.1.7 mutated regions.

The V gene lost 2 bases and the J gene lost 5 bases, with 14 bases spanning the gap. The CDR3 runs to 14 residues. Germline assignment: CDR1 SGHRS and CDR2 YFSETQ. As for this clone: The antigen is undetermined.

TCRdb keeps only in-frame clones here, not all; method: immunoSEQ multiplex PCR. The data hold roughly 110,000 clones, with about 90% observed a single time. Samples with a second dose at about 4 or about 12 weeks were pooled together. This chain links TRBV5-1 with TRBJ2-7; D gene ambiguous. The sequence derives from an adult who received the AZD1222 COVID-19 vaccine. Material: peripheral blood, obtained 28 days after the second AZD1222 dose. The CDR3 sequence is CASSFGRVYDEQYF. The CDR3 bases are TGCGCCAGCAGCTTTGGTCGGGTTTACGACGAGCAGTACTTC.